The TCR beta chain under discussion was sequenced for a study of CD8 T cells in ankylosing spondylitis (dated by TCRdb to 2017 to 2019). The study in broad terms: The study profiled T cell receptor beta repertoires in healthy donors and ankylosing spondylitis patients to find disease-linked TCR variants. Samples of peripheral blood were taken, and for ankylosing spondylitis patients, synovial fluid was collected as well. The whole study cohort included about a hundred healthy donors and 20 to 30 ankylosing spondylitis patients.

The reads were generated on an Illumina HiSeq 2500. Quantitative 5'-RACE with molecular barcodes was used to prepare TCR beta libraries. Regarding the original processing steps: A new computational method, built on a probabilistic model of VDJ rearrangement, was used to identify disease-linked TCR variants. Clones were called with MiXCR by TCRdb after fastp trimmed the public reads at Q25, and only in-frame beta chains were retained. Rows matching on CDR3 protein sequence are summarized as one entry with the most common DNA and genes. The V and J calls follow TCRdb's processing rather than the paper's. The sample has roughly 440,000 distinct CDR3 sequences on record, 17% of them singletons. The ten largest clones take up approximately 1% of the sample. This clonotype showed up just a few times. No antigen is known for it. Base qualities are not recorded, but no much larger clone differs from it by a single base.

General study outcomes and caveats: The disease-linked clones showed a CD8+ phenotype and occurred at relatively low frequencies in peripheral blood. A TCR beta motif made up of eight or nine highly homologous amino acid variants appeared to be characteristic of blood from ankylosing spondylitis patients. According to the report, matched synovial fluid samples from ankylosing spondylitis patients were significantly enriched for the disease-linked clones. Some motif variants had previously been reported in the synovial fluid and blood of reactive arthritis patients, which suggests shared mechanisms of disease initiation.

Trimming takes 5 bases off V and 7 bases off J; junction bases not matched to a gene: 5. From the cysteine through the phenylalanine, the CDR3 covers 15 amino acids. The retained sequence is limited to the CDR3, 45 bases, with the frame set at the first base. CDR1 and CDR2 (SGHRS, YFSETQ) derive from the germline V gene. The sample consisted of blood, either unsorted or a sorted T cell fraction (not recorded which). This sequence originates from a male donor with ankylosing spondylitis. This receptor chain uses TRBV5-1 and TRBJ1-6; TRBD1 matches 11 bases in the middle. The DNA is TGCGCCAGCAGACCCTGGACAGGGGGCAATTCACCCCTCCACTTT. The resulting protein is CASRPWTGGNSPLHF.